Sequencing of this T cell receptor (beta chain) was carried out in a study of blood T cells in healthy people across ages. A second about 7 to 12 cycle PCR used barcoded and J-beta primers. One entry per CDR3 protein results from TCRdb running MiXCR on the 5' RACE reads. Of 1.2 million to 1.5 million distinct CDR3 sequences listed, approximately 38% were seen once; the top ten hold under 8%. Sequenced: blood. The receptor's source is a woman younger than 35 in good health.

Written as DNA, the CDR3 is TGTGCCAGCAGTTTGGGGACTAGCGGGTCCTTCTCCTACGAGCAGTACTTC. Encoded protein: CASSLGTSGSFSYEQYF. The chain joins TRBV6-5 to TRBJ2-7, with 12 bases identical to TRBD2. Losses at the gene ends were 4 bases for V and 0 bases for J; bases not matched to a gene: 7. In germline, CDR1 is MNHEY, CDR2 SVGAGI. This CDR3 comprises 17 residues.